This TCR beta chain derives from a study of blood T cell repertoires in COVID-19 (TCRdb year 2020). At the level of the whole study: Samples from collaborators originated in the United States, Italy and Spain and spanned both the acute and convalescent phases of COVID-19. The prospective study material was composed of cDNA or gDNA derived from T cells, B-cell-depleted T cells, or PBMCs. Subjects who had been exposed to COVID-19, were actively infected with it, or had recovered from it provided the deeply sampled blood TCRbeta repertoires that made up the dataset. The repertoires were released in a freely available public database meant as a resource for research on the immune response to SARS-CoV-2. Samples came from the ongoing ImmuneRACE study (first 160 participants) plus 1,254 subjects from 6 global collaborators. Sample metadata almost always included a de-identified subject ID, COVID-19 status, age in years and sex. Where available, HLA class I and class II types were obtained from metadata supplied by the sample provider rather than from assay-based typing.

Collaborating institutions collected whole blood in K2EDTA tubes following their own protocols. For TCRbeta analysis, collaborator samples were shipped as frozen whole blood, as isolated PBMCs, or as DNA extracted from either sample type. Compared with germline, V lacks 2 bases and J lacks 7 bases; bases without a gene match: 5. The CDR3 runs 15 amino acids, cysteine and phenylalanine included. Solely the CDR3 DNA is kept, with 45 bases framed from the first base. Looking up the germline V gene yields CDR1 MDHEN and CDR2 SYDVKM. This clone came up a few times. It has no known antigen specificity. No clone much larger than this one lies a single base away; base qualities are absent. What the work shows at the level of the full study, not this receptor alone: The amount of clinical and demographic metadata varied by source and participant and was provided uncurated.

The immunoSEQ Assay, a bias-controlled multiplex PCR, was used to amplify TCRbeta CDR3 regions from genomic DNA. In the original analysis: The number of nucleated cells in each sample was estimated by amplification of reference gene primers within the assay. To quantify the absolute abundance of each unique TCRbeta CDR3 rearrangement, sequence reads were collapsed and filtered. For each sample, productive Simpson clonality was calculated by taking the square root of Simpson's diversity index across productive rearrangements. TCRdb stores this immuneACCESS table with in-frame sequences only. Part of the clones is absent; in the studies checked, under half of the shortfall reflects unresolved V genes, and no reason is known for the rest. The D gene and trimming were derived from the DNA, and the V and J assignments and clone size from that table. This sample comprises some 97,000 clones, around four fifths of them detected only once. The ten largest clonotypes hold 12% of the sample.

Sequenced: peripheral blood. The origin of this receptor is a woman in her seventies with acute or convalescent COVID-19. The rearrangement joined TRBV28 to TRBJ1-6; 7 of the junction bases match TRBD1. Here the CDR3 is given as CASSLGGQLNSPLHF. The DNA sequence is as follows: TGTGCCAGCAGTTTAGGGGGACAGCTGAATTCACCCCTCCACTTT.